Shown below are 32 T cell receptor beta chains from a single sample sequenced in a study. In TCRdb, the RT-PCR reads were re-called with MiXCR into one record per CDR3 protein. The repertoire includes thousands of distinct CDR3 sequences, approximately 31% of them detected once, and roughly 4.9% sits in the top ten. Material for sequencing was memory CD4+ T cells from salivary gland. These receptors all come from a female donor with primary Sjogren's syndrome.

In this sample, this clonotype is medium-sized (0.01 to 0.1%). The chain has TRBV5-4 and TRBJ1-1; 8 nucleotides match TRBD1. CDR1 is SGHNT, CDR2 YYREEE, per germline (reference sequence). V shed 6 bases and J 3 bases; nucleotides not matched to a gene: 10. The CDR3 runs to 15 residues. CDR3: CASTLGQGGYTEAFF. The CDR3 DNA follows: TGTGCCAGCACCCTAGGACAGGGTGGTTACACTGAAGCTTTCTTT.

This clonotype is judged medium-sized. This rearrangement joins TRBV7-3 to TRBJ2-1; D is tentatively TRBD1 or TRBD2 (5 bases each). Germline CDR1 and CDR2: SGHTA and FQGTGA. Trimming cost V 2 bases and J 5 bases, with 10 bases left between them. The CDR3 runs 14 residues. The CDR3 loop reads CASSLPGRNNEQFF. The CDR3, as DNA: TGTGCCAGCAGCTTACCGGGGCGAAACAATGAGCAGTTCTTC.

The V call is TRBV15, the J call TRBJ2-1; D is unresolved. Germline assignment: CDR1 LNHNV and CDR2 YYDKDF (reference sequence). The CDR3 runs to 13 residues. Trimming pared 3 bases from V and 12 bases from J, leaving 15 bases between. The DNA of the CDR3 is TGTGCCACCAGCAGCGGGTTGAAGGATACGCAGTTCTTC. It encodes CATSSGLKDTQFF.

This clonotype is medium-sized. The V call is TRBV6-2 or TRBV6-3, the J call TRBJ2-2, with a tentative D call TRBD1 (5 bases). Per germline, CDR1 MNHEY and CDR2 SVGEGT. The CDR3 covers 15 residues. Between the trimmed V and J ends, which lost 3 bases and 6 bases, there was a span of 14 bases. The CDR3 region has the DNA TGTGCCAGCAGTTATCTCCAGGGCGGCTCCGGGGAGCTGTTTTTT. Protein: CASSYLQGGSGELFF.

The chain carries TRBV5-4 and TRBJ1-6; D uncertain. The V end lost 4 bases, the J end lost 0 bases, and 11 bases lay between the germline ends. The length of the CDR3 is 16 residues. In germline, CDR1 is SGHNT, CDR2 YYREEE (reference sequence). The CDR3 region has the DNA TGTGCCAGCAGCCTAACCCTTAGCTCCTATAATTCACCCCTCCACTTT. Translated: CASSLTLSSYNSPLHF.

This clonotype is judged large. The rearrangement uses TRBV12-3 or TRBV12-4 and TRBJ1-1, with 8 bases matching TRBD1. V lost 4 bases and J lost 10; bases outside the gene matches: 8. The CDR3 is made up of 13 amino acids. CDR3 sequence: CASSSAGGGRAFF. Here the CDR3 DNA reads TGTGCCAGCAGTTCCGCAGGGGGCGGGAGAGCTTTCTTT.

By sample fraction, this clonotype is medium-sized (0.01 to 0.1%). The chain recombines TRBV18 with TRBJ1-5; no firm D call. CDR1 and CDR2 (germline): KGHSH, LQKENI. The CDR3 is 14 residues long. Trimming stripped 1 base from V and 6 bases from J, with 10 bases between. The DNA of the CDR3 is TGTGCCAGCTCACCACAGGATGATGGTCAGCCCCAGCATTTT. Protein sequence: CASSPQDDGQPQHF. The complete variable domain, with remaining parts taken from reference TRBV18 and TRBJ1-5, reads NAGVMQNPRHLVRRRGQEARLRCSPMKGHSHVYWYRQLPEEGLKFMVYLQKENIIDESGMPKERFSAEFPKEGPSILRIQQVVRGDSAAYFCASSPQDDGQPQHFGDGTRLSIL.

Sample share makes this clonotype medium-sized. This CDR3 reads CASSLSGVLTDTQYF. The CDR3 coding sequence is TGTGCCAGCAGCTTATCTGGGGTCTTAACAGATACGCAGTATTTT. The V and J genes are TRBV7-2 and TRBJ2-3; D is unclear. This CDR3 spans 15 amino acids. Deletions cut 2 bases from V and 3 bases from J, with 12 bases between. Germline-derived CDR1 and CDR2 are SGHTA and FQGNSA.

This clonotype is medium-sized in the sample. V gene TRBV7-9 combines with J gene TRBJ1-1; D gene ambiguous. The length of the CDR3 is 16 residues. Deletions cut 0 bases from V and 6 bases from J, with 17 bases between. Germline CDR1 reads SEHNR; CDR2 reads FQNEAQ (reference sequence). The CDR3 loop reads CASSLAGGKDRAEAFF. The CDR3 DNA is TGTGCCAGCAGCTTAGCAGGAGGAAAGGACCGCGCTGAAGCTTTCTTT. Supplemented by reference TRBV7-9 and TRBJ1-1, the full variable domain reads DTGVSQNPRHKITKRGQNVTFRCDPISEHNRLYWYRQTLGQGPEFLTYFQNEAQLEKSRLLSDRFSAERPKGSFSTLEIQRTEQGDSAMYLCASSLAGGKDRAEAFFGQGTRLTVV.

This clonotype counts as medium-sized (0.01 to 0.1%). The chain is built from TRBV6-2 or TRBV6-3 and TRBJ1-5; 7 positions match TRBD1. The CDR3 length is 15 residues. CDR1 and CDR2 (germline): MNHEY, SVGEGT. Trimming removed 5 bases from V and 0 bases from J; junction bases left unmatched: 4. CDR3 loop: CASSAGQASNQPQHF. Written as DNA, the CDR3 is TGTGCCAGCAGTGCAGGACAGGCTAGCAATCAGCCCCAGCATTTT.

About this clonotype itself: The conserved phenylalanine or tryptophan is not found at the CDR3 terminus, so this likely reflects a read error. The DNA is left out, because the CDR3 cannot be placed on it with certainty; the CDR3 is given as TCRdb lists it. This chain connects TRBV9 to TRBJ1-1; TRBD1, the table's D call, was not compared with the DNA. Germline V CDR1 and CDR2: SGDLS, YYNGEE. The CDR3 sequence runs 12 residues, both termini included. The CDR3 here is CASSGSGDRGFY.

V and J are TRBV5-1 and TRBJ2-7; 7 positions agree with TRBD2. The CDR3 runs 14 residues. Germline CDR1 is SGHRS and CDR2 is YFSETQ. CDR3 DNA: TGTAACATAACATCTTGGGGGGGGTCCTACGAGCAGTACGTC. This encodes CNITSWGGSYEQYV.

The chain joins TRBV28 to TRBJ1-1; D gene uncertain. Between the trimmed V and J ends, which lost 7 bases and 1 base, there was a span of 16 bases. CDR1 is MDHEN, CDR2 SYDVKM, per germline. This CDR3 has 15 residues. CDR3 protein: CASKTATLQNTEAFF. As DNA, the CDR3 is TGTGCCAGCAAAACGGCCACCTTGCAGAACACTGAAGCTTTCTTT.

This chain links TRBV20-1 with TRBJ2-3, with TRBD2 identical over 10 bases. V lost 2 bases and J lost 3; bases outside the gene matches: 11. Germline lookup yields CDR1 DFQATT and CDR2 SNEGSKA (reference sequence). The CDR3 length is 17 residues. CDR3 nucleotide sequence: TGCAGTGCTAGACGGCTCTATAGCGGGGGGTCAACAGATACGCAGTATTTT. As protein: CSARRLYSGGSTDTQYF.

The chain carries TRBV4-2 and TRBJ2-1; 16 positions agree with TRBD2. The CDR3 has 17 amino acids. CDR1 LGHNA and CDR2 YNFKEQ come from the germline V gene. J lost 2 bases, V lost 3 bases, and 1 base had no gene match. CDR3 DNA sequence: TGTGCCAGCAGCCATGGGACTAGCGGGGGGGCCTACAATGAGCAGTTCTTC. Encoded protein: CASSHGTSGGAYNEQFF.

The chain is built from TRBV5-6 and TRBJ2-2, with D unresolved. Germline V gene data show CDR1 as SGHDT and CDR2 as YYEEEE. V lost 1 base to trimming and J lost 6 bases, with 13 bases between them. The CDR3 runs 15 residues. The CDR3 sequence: CASSLLGRAAGELFF. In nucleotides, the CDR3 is TGTGCCAGCAGCTTGTTGGGTAGGGCCGCCGGGGAGCTGTTTTTT.

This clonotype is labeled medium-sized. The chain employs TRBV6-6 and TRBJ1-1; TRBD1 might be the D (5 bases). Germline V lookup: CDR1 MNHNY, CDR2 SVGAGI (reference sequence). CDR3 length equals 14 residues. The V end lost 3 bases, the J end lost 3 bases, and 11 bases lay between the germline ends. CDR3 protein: CASSYTAGDTEAFF. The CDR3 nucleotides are TGTGCCAGCAGTTATACAGCGGGGGACACTGAAGCTTTCTTT.

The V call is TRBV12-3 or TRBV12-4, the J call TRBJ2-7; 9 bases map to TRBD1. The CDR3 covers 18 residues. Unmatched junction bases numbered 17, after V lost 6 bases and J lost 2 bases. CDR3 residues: CASSLAGTGRLFPYEQYF. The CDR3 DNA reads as TGTGCCAGCAGCCTTGCCGGGACAGGGCGATTATTCCCCTACGAGCAGTACTTC.

CDR3 residues: CSARIAGGPDTQYF. The CDR3 DNA sequence: TGCAGTGCTAGAATAGCGGGGGGGCCAGATACGCAGTATTTT. This chain links TRBV20-1 with TRBJ2-3; TRBD2 agrees at 11 bases. Unmatched junction bases numbered 2, after V lost 2 bases and J lost 4 bases. The CDR3 sequence is 14 residues long. Germline V gives CDR1 DFQATT, CDR2 SNEGSKA (reference sequence).

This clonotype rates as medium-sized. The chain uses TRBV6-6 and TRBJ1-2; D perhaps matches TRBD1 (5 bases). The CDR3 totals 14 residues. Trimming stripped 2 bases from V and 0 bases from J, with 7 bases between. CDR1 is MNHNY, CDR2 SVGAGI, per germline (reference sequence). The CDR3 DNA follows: TGTGCCAGCAGTTACGGGACGGCTAACTATGGCTACACCTTC. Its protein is CASSYGTANYGYTF.

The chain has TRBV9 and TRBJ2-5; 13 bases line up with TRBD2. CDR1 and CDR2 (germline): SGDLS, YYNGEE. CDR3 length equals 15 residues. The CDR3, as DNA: TGTTCTAGCAGCGTCGGACTAGCGGGGGTAGAGACCCAGTACTTC. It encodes CSSSVGLAGVETQYF.

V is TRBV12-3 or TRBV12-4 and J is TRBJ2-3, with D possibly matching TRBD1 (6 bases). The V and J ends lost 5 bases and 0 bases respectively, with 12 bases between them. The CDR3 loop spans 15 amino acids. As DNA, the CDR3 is TGTGCCAGCAGTCCTACAGGGTTTAGCACAGATACGCAGTATTTT. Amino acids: CASSPTGFSTDTQYF.

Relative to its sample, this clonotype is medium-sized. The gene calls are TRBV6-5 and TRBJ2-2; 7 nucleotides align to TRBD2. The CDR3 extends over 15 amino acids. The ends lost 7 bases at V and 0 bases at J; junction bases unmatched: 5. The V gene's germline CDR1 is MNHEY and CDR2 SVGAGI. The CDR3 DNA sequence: TGTGCCAGCAAATTGACTAGCCCGAACACCGGGGAGCTGTTTTTT. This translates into CASKLTSPNTGELFF.

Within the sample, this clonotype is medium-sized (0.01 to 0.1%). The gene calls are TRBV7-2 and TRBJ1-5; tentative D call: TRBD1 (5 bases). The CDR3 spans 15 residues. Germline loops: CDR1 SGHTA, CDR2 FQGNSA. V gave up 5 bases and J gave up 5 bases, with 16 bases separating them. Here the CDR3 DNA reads TGTGCCAGCAGCACCGGGACCCAGACCCATCAGCCCCAGCATTTT. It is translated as CASSTGTQTHQPQHF.

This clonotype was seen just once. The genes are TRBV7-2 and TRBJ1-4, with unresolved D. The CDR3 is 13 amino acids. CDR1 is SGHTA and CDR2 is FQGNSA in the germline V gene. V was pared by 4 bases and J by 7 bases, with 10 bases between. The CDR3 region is CASSSLAGEKLFF. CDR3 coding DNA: TGTGCCAGCAGCTCGCTGGCTGGTGAAAAACTGTTTTTT.

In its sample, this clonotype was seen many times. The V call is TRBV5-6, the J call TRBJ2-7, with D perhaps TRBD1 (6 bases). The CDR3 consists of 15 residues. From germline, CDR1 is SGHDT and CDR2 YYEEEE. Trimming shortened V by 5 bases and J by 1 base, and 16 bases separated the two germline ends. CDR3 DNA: TGTGCCAGCAGACAGGGACCCCACTTATCCTACGAGCAGTACGTC. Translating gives CASRQGPHLSYEQYV.

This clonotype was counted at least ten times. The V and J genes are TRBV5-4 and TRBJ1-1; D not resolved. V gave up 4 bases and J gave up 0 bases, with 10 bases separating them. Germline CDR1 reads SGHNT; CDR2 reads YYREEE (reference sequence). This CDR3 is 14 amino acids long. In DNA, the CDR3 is TGTGCCAGCAGCCAGCAGCTGTTGAACACTGAAGCTTTCTTT. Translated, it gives CASSQQLLNTEAFF.

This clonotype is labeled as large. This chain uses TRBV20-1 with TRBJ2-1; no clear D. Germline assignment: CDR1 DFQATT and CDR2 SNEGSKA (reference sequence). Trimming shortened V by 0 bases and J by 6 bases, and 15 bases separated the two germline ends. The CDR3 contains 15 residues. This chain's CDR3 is CSARDPSSLGNEQFF. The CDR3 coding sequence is TGCAGTGCTAGAGATCCCAGCAGTTTGGGCAATGAGCAGTTCTTC.

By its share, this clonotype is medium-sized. CDR3 sequence: CASSPGQGRFNEQFF. The CDR3 bases are TGTGCCAGCAGCCCGGGACAGGGGAGATTCAATGAGCAGTTCTTC. This chain connects TRBV7-8 to TRBJ2-1; 10 bases fit TRBD1. V lost 5 bases, J lost 6 bases, and 7 bases stayed unmatched. Germline lookup yields CDR1 SGHVS and CDR2 FQNEAQ. There are 15 residues in the CDR3.

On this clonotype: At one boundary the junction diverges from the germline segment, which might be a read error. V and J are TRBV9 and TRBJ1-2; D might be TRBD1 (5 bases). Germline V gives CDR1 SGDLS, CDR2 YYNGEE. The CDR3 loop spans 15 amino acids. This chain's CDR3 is CASSPGQGGIGGCTF. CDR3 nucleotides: TGTGCCAGCAGCCCCGGGCAGGGAGGAATTGGTGGCTGCACCTTC.

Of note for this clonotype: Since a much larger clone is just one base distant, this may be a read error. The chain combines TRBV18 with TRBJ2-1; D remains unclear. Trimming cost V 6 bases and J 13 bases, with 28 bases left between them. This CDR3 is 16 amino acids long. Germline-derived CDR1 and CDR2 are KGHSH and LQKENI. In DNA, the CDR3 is TGTGCCAGCTCCCAGTTGGAGCCCAACCTCCAAGAGACCCAGTTCTTC. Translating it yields CASSQLEPNLQETQFF.

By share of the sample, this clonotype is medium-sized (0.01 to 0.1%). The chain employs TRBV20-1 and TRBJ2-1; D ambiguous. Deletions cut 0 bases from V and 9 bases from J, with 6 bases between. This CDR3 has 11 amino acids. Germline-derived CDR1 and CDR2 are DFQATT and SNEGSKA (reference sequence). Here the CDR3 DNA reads TGCAGTGCTAGAGATCCGAGTGAGCAGTTCTTC. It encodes CSARDPSEQFF.